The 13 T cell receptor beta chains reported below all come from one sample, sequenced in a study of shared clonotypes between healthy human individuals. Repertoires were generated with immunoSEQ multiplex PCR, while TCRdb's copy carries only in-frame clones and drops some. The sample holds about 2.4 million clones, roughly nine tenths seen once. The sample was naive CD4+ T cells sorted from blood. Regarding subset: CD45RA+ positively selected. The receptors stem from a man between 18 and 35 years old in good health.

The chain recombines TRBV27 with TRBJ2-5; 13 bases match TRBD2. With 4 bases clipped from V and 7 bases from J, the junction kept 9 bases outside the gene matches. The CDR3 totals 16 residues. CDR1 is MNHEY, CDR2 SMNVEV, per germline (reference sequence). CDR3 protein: CASSYSLAGGPGTQYF. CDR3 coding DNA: TGTGCCAGCAGTTACTCACTAGCGGGGGGGCCAGGGACCCAGTACTTC.

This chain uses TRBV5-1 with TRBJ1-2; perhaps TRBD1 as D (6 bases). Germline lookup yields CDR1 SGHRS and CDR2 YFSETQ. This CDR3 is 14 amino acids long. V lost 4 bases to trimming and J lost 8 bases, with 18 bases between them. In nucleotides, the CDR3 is TGCGCCAGCAGCCTCGGGGGGCCCACTGGAGGCTACACCTTC. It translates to CASSLGGPTGGYTF.

The CDR3 reads CASSLGTNYEQYF. The CDR3 coding sequence is TGTGCCAGCAGCCTCGGGACTAACTACGAGCAGTACTTC. This rearrangement joins TRBV11-2 to TRBJ2-7, with 7 bases matching TRBD2. The CDR3 is made up of 13 amino acids. CDR1 and CDR2 (germline): SGHAT, FQNNGV. V gave up 5 bases and J gave up 3 bases; unmatched junction bases: 4.

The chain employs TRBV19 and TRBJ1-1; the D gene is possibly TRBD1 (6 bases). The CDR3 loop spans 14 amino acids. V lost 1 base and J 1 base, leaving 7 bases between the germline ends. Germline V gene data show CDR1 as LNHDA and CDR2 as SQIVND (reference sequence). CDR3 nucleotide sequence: TGTGCCAGTAGTATAGGACAGGAGAACACTGAAGCTTTCTTT. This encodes CASSIGQENTEAFF. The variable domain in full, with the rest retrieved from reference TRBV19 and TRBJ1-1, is DGGITQSPKYLFRKEGQNVTLSCEQNLNHDAMYWYRQDPGQGLRLIYYSQIVNDFQKGDIAEGYSVSREKKESFPLTVTSAQKNPTAFYLCASSIGQENTEAFFGQGTRLTVV.

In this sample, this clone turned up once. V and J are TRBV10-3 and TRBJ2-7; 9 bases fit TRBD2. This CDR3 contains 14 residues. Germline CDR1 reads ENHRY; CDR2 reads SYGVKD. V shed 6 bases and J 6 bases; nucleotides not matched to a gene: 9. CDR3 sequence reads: CAISASGRQREQYF. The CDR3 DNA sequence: TGTGCCATCAGCGCAAGCGGGAGGCAGCGCGAGCAGTACTTC.

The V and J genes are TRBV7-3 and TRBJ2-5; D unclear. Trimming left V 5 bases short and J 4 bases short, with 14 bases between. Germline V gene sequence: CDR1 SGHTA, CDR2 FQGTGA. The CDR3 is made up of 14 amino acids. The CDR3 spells CASSATGGVETQYF. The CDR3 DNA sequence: TGTGCCAGCAGCGCAACCGGCGGAGTAGAGACCCAGTACTTC.

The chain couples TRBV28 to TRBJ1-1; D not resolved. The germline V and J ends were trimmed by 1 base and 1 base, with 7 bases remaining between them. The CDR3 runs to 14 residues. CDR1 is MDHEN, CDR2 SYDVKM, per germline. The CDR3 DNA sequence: TGTGCCAGCAGTTTATCGTGGAGGAACACTGAAGCTTTCTTT. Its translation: CASSLSWRNTEAFF.

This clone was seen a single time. CDR3 protein: CASARSGRSTDTQYF. DNA for the CDR3: TGTGCCAGCGCTCGGAGCGGGAGAAGCACAGATACGCAGTATTTT. The rearrangement joins TRBV6-5 to TRBJ2-3, with 8 bases aligning to TRBD2. Germline V gives CDR1 MNHEY, CDR2 SVGAGI. This CDR3 is built from 15 residues. Trimming cost V 8 bases and J 0 bases; bases outside gene matches: 7.

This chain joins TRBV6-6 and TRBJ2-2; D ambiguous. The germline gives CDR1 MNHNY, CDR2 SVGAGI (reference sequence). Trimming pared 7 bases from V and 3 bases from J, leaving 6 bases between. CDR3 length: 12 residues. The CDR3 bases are TGTGCCAGCATCAGGTACACCGGGGAGCTGTTTTTT. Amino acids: CASIRYTGELFF.

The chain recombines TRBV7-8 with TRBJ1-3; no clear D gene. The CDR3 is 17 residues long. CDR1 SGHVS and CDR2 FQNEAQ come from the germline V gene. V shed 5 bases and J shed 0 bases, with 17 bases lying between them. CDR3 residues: CASSPHTDALSGNTIYF. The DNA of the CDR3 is TGTGCCAGCAGCCCCCATACGGACGCTCTCTCTGGAAACACCATATATTTT. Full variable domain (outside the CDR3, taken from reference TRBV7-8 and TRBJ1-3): GAGVSQSPRYKVAKRGQDVALRCDPISGHVSLFWYQQALGQGPEFLTYFQNEAQLDKSGLPSDRFFAERPEGSVSTLKIQRTQQEDSAVYLCASSPHTDALSGNTIYFGEGSWLTVV.

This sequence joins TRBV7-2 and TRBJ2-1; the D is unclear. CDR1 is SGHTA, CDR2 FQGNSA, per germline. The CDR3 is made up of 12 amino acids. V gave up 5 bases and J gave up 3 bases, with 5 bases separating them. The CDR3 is CASSTYYNEQFF. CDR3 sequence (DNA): TGTGCCAGCAGCACATACTACAATGAGCAGTTCTTC.

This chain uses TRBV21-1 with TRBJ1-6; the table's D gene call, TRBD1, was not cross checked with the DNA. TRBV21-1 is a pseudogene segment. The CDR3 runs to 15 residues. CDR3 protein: CASSGGDRDHSPLHF. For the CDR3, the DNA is TGTGCCAGCAGCGGGGGGGACAGGGATCATTCACCCCTCCACTTT.

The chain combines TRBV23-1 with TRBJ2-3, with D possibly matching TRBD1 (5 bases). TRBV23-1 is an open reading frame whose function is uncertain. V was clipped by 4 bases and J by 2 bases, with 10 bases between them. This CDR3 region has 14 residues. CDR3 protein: CASSPRTHTDTQYF. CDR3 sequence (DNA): TGCGCCAGCAGTCCCAGGACACACACAGATACGCAGTATTTT.